This T cell receptor beta chain was recorded in a study of blood T cell repertoires in COVID-19. Study-level background: Acute and convalescent COVID-19 samples came from the United States, Italy and Spain.

In the authors' workflow: Reference gene primer amplification in the assay estimated nucleated cell counts. Measured with immunoSEQ multiplex PCR; TCRdb has only the in-frame clones, and not every one. V and J calls and clone size come straight from that table; D and trimming were deduced from the DNA. This sample carries around 290,000 clones, about 89% of them seen once, and the ten largest clones take 2.6%. Adults between about 18 and 95 years of age took part from 20 to 25 US areas. The CDR3 extends over 19 amino acids. Germline V CDR1 and CDR2: SGHRS, YFSETQ. J gave up 2 bases and V 3 bases, and 15 bases lay outside the gene matches.

The material sequenced was PBMCs or T cells enriched from blood (not recorded which). The V and J genes are TRBV5-1 and TRBJ2-3; 10 positions agree with TRBD2. This sequence was found in a woman aged 18-35 years who had recovered from COVID-19. CDR3 nucleotide sequence: TGCGCCAGCAGCTCCGCGGGAGGAGTAGCGGGAGGACCCACAGATACGCAGTATTTT. Translation: CASSSAGGVAGGPTDTQYF.